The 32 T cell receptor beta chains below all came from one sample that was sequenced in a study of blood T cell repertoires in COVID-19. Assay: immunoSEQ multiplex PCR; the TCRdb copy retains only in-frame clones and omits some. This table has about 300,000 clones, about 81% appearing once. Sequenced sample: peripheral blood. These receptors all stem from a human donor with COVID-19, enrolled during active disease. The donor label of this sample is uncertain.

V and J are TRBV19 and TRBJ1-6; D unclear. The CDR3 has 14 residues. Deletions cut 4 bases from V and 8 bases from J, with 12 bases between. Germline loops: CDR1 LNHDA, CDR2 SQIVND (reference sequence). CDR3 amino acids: CASSTSRSYSPLHF. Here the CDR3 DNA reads TGTGCCAGTAGTACCTCGCGGTCCTATTCACCCCTCCACTTT.

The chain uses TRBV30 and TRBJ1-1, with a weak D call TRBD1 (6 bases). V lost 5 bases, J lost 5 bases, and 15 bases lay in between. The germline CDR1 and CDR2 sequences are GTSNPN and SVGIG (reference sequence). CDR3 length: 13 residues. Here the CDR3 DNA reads TGTGCCTGGGAGAAGGGGGTGAGGACTGAAGCTTTCTTT. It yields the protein CAWEKGVRTEAFF.

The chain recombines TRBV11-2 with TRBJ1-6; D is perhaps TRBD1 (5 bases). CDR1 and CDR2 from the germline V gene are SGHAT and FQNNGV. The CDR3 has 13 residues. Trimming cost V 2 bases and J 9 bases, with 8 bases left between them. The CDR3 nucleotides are TGTGCCAGCAGCTTAAGCGGGACTTCACCCCTCCACTTT. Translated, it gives CASSLSGTSPLHF.

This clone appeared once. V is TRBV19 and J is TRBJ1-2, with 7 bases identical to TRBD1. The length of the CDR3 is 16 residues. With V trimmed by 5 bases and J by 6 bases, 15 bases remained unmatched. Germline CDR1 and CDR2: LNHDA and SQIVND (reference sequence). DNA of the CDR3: TGTGCCAGTAGTGTGACAGGGAAACTACCCATTAATGGCTACACCTTC. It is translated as CASSVTGKLPINGYTF.

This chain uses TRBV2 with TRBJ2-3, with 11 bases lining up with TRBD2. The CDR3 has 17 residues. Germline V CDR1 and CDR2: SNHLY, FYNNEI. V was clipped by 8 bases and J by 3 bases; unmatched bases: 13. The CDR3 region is CASWGIAGGPGTDTQYF. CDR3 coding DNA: TGTGCCAGCTGGGGAATAGCGGGAGGGCCGGGGACAGATACGCAGTATTTT. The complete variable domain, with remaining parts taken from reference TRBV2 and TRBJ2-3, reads EPEVTQTPSHQVTQMGQEVILRCVPISNHLYFYWYRQILGQKVEFLVSFYNNEISEKSEIFDDQFSVERPDGSNFTLKIRSTKLEDSAMYFCASWGIAGGPGTDTQYFGPGTRLTVL.

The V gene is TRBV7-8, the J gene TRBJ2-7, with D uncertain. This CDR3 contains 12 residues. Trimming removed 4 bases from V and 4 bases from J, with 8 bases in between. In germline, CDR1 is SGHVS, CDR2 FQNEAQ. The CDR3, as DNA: TGTGCCAGCAGCTCATACACATACGAGCAGTACTTC. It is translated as CASSSYTYEQYF.

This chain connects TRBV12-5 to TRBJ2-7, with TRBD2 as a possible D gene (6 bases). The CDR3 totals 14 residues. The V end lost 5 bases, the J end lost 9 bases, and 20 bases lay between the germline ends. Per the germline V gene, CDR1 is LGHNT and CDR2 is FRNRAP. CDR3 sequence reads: CASGPGMGRDGQYF. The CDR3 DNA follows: TGTGCTAGTGGTCCAGGGATGGGGCGGGACGGGCAGTACTTC.

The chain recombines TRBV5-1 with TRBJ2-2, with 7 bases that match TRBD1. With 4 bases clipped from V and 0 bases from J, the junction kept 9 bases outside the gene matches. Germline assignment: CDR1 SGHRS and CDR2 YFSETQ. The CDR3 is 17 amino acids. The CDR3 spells CASSPGTAITNTGELFF. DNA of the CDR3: TGCGCCAGCAGCCCCGGGACAGCAATCACGAACACCGGGGAGCTGTTTTTT.

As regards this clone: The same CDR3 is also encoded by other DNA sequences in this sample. CDR3 sequence: CASSIGGRGNQPQHF. The CDR3, as DNA: TGTGCCAGTAGTATCGGGGGACGGGGCAATCAGCCCCAGCATTTT. V gene TRBV19 combines with J gene TRBJ1-5, with TRBD1 as a possible D gene (5 bases). Trimming shortened V by 3 bases and J by 2 bases, and 11 bases separated the two germline ends. Looked up from germline, CDR1 is LNHDA and CDR2 is SQIVND (reference sequence). This CDR3 is built from 15 residues.

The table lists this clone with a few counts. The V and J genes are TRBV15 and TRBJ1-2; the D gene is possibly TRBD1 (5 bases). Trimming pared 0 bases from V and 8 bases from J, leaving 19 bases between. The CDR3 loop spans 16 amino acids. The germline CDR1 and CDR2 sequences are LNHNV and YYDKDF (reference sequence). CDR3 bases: TGTGCCACCAGCAGAGACCGGACGGGGACTATATTGGGCTACACCTTC. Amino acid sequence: CATSRDRTGTILGYTF.

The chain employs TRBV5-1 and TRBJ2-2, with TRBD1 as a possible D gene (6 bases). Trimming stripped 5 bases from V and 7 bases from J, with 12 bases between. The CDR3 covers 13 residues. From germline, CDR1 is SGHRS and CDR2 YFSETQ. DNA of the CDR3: TGCGCCAGCAGTTTAGGGGGTATCGGGGAGCTGTTTTTT. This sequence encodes CASSLGGIGELFF.

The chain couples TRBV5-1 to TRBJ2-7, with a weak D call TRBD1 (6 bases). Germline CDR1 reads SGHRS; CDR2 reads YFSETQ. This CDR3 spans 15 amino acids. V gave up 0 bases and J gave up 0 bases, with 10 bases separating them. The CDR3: CASSLAAGVSYEQYF. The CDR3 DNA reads TGCGCCAGCAGCTTGGCCGCAGGGGTCTCCTACGAGCAGTACTTC.

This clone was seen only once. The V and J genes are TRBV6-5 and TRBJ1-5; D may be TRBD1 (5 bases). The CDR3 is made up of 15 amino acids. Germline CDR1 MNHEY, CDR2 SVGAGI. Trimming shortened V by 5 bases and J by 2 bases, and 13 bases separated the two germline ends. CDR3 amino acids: CASSMGGRGNQPQHF. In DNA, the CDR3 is TGTGCCAGCAGTATGGGCGGCAGGGGCAATCAGCCCCAGCATTTT.

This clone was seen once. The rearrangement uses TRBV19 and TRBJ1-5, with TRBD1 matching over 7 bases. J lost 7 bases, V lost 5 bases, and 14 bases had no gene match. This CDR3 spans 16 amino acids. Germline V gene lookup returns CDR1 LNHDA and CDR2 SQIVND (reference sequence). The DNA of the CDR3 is TGTGCCAGTAGTGCCGCTCTTGGACAGGACCGACAGCCCCAGCATTTT. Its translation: CASSAALGQDRQPQHF.

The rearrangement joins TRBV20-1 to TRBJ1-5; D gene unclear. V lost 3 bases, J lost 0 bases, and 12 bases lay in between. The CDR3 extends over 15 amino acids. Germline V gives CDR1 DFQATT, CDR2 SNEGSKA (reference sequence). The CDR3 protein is CSASSRGYSNQPQHF. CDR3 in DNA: TGCAGTGCTAGTTCACGCGGCTATAGCAATCAGCCCCAGCATTTT.

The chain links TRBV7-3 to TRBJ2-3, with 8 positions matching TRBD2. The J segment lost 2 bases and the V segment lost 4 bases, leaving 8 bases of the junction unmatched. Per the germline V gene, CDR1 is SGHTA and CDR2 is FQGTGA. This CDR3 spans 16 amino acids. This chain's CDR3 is CASSSSGSPYTDTQYF. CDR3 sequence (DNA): TGTGCCAGCAGCTCAAGCGGGAGTCCCTACACAGATACGCAGTATTTT.

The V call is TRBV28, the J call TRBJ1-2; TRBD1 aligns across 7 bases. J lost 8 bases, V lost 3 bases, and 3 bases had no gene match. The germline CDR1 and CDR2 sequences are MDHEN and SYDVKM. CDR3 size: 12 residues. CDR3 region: CASSFGDRGYTF. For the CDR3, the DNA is TGTGCCAGCAGTTTCGGGGACAGAGGCTACACCTTC.

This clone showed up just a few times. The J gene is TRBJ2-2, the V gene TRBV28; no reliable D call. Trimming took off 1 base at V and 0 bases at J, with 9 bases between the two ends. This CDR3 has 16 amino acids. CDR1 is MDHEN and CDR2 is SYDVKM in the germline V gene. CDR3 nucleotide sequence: TGTGCCAGCAGTTTATTAATAACAGCGAACACCGGGGAGCTGTTTTTT. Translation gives CASSLLITANTGELFF.

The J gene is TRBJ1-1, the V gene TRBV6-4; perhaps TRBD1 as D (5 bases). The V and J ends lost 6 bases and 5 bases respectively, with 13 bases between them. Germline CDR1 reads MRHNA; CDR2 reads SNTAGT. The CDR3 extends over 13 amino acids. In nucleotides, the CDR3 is TGTGCCAGCAGCCAGCAGGGTGGGACTGAAGCTTTCTTT. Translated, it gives CASSQQGGTEAFF.

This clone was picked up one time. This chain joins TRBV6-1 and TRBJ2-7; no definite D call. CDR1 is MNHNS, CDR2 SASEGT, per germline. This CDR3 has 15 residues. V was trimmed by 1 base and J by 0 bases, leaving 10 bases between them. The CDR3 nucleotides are TGTGCCAGCAGTGAAGAAACAGCTACCTCCTACGAGCAGTACTTC. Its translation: CASSEETATSYEQYF.

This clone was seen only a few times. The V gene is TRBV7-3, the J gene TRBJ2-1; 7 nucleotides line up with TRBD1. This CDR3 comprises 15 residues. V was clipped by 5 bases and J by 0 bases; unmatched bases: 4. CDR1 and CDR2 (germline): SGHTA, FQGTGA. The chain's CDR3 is CASSADRASYNEQFF. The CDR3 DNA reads TGTGCCAGCAGCGCTGACAGGGCCTCCTACAATGAGCAGTTCTTC.

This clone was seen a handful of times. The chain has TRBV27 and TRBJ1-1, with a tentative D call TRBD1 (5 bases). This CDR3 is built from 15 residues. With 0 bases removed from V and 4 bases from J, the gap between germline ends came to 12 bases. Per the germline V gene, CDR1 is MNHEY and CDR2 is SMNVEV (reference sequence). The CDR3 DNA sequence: TGTGCCAGCAGTTTATCGACAGCCGGGGGCACTGAAGCTTTCTTT. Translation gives CASSLSTAGGTEAFF.

DNA of the CDR3: TGTGCCAGTAGCCCAGACGCAGGGACAAATGCCTACGAGCAGTACTTC. Protein product: CASSPDAGTNAYEQYF. This chain uses TRBV19 with TRBJ2-7; D is possibly TRBD1 (6 bases). This CDR3 has 16 residues. Trimming removed 6 bases from V and 2 bases from J, with 20 bases in between. Germline V gives CDR1 LNHDA, CDR2 SQIVND (reference sequence).

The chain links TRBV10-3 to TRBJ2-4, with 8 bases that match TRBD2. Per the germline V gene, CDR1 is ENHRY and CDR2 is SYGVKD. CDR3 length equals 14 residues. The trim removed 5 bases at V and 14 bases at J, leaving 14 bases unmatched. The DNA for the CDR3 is TGTGCCATCAGTCCCCCCCCCAGCGGGAGTAATGAGTACTTC. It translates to CAISPPPSGSNEYF.

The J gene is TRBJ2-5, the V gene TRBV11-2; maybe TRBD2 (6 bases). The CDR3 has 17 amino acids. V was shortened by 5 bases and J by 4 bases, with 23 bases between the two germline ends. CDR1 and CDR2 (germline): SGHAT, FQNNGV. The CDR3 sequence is CASSHFPTDYLVETQYF. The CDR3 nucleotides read TGTGCCAGCAGCCATTTTCCAACGGACTATCTTGTAGAGACCCAGTACTTC.

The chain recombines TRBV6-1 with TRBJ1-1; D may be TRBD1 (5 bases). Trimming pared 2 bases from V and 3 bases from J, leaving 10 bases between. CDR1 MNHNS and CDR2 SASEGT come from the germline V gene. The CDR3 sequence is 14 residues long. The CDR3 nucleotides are TGTGCCAGCAGTGAATGGGGGGAGGACACTGAAGCTTTCTTT. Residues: CASSEWGEDTEAFF.

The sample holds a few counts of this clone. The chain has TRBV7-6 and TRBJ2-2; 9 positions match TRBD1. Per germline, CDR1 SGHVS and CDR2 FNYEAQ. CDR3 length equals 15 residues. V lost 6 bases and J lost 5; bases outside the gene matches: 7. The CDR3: CASRVGQGRTGELFF. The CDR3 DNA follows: TGTGCCAGCAGAGTAGGACAGGGGAGAACCGGGGAGCTGTTTTTT.

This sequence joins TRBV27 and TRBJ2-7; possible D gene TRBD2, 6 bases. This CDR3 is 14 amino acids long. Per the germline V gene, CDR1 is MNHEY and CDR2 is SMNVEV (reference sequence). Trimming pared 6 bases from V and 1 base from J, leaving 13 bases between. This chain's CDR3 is CASSQGEDSYEQYF. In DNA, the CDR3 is TGTGCCAGCAGCCAAGGGGAGGATTCCTACGAGCAGTACTTC.

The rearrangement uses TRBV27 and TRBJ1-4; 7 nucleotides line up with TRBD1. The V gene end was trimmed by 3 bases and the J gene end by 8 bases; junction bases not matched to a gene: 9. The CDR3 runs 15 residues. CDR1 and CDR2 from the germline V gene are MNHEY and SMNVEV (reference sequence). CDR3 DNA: TGTGCCAGCAGTTTCGTGGGGCAGGGGGAAGAAAAACTGTTTTTT. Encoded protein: CASSFVGQGEEKLFF.

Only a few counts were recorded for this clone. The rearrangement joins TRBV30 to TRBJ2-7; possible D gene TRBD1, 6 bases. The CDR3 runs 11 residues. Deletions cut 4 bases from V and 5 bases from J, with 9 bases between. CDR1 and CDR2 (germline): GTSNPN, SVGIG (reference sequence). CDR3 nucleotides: TGTGCCTGGACCACAGGGCACGAGCAGTACTTC. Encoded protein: CAWTTGHEQYF.

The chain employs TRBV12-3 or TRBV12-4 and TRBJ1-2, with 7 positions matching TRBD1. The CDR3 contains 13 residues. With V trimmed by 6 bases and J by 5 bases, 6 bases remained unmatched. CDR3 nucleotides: TGTGCCAGCAGACAGGGGTCGGGGTATGGCTACACCTTC. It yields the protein CASRQGSGYGYTF.

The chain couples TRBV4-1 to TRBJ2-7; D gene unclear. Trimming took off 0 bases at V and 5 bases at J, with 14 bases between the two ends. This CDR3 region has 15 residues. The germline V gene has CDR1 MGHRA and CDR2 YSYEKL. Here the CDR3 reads CASSQDFGVGDEQYF. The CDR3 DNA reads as TGCGCCAGCAGCCAAGATTTCGGAGTTGGCGACGAGCAGTACTTC.